This TCR beta chain was captured by sequencing in a study of blood T cell repertoires in COVID-19. Study-wide background: The origin of the acute and convalescent COVID-19 samples was the United States, Italy and Spain. From T cells, B-cell-depleted T cells, or PBMCs came the material, which was cDNA or gDNA.

Germline values: CDR1 MNHEY, CDR2 SVGAGI. The CDR3 sequence is 12 residues long. V was trimmed by 2 bases and J by 9 bases, leaving 8 bases between them. The method was immunoSEQ multiplex PCR; TCRdb's version includes in-frame clones alone and lacks a portion of them. Of a few hundred thousand clones detected, about 90% appear once; the ten largest clones hold 0.95% to 1.5%. This rearrangement joins TRBV6-5 to TRBJ2-1, with no clear D. The sample consisted of PBMCs or T cells enriched from blood (not recorded which). This sequence originates from a human donor in a cohort exposed to, infected with or recovered from COVID-19 (not recorded which). The donor label of this sample is uncertain. CDR3 region: CASSYDPGEQFF. CDR3 DNA sequence: TGTGCCAGCAGTTACGACCCGGGTGAGCAGTTCTTC.